This T cell receptor beta chain was recorded in a study of blood T cell repertoires in COVID-19. Study overall: Donors in the United States, Italy and Spain gave samples during acute or convalescent COVID-19. Sources were T cells, B-cell-depleted T cells, or PBMCs; the material itself was cDNA or gDNA.

This CDR3 contains 19 residues. With V trimmed by 7 bases and J by 3 bases, 18 bases remained unmatched. Germline lookup yields CDR1 LGHDT and CDR2 YNNKEL (reference sequence). Under the authors' procedure: Reference gene primers were amplified, and this amplification served to estimate nucleated cell counts. Some clones are missing from TCRdb's copy, which holds only in-frame ones; the method was immunoSEQ multiplex PCR. V, J and clone size are those of that table, while D and trimming were read from the DNA. The sample holds 200,000 or so clones, roughly 87% seen once. Source material: peripheral blood. The J gene is TRBJ2-3, the V gene TRBV3-1 (or the pseudogene TRBV3-2), with 11 bases fitting TRBD2. The sequence was collected from a man in his forties with active or convalescent COVID-19. The CDR3 sequence: CASTRTSGGPGVVTDTQYF. CDR3 sequence (DNA): TGTGCCAGCACCCGCACTAGCGGGGGCCCCGGAGTGGTGACAGATACGCAGTATTTT.